This T cell receptor (beta chain) is from a study of beta chain features in type 1 diabetes. V dropped 5 bases and J dropped 4; count of bases not matched to a gene: 8. Germline values: CDR1 GTSNPN, CDR2 SVGIG (reference sequence). This CDR3 region has 16 residues. Expressed TCRB transcripts got sequenced, as all isolated RNA was reverse transcribed. Sequencing was performed with immunoSEQ multiplex PCR; in TCRdb, only in-frame clones are kept and a portion is missing. The profile shows 600,000 or so clones, over 12% of them singletons. Findings of the study overall: Shorter TCRB CDR3s, moderately but significantly so, were found in Type 1 diabetes patients in all four CD4+ subsets.

Points on this clone: Its antigen remains unknown.

The gene calls are TRBV30 and TRBJ2-7, with 16 bases identical to TRBD2. The clonotype originates from a young man with type 1 diabetes. The source material was naive CD4+ T cells from blood. This CDR3 reads CAWAGTSGRARYEQYF. The CDR3 DNA is TGTGCCTGGGCCGGGACTAGCGGGAGGGCTAGGTACGAGCAGTACTTC.